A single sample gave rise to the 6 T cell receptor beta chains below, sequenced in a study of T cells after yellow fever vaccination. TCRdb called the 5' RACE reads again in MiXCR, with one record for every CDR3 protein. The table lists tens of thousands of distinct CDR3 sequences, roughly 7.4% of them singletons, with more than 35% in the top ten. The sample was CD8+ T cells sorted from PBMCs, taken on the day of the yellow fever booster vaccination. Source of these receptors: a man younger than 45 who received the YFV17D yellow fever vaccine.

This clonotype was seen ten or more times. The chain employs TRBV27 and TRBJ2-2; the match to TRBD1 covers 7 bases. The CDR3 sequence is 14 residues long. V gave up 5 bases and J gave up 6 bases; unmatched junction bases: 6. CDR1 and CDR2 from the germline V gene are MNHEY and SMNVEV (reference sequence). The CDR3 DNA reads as TGTGCCAGCAGTGTACAGGGGTCAGCCGGGGAGCTGTTTTTT. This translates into CASSVQGSAGELFF.

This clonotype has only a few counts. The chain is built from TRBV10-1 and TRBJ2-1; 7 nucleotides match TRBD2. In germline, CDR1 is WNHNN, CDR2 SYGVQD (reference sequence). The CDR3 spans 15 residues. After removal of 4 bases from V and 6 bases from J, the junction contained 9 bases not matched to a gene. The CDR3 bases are TGCGCCAGCAGTGGCGGGACTAATCTCGCCAATGAGCAGTTCTTC. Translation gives CASSGGTNLANEQFF.

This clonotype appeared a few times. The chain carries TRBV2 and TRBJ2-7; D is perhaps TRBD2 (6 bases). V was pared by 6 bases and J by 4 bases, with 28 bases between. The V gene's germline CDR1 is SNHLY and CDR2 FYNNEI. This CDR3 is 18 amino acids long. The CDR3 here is CASRITAGTDKPIYEQYF. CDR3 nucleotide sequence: TGTGCCAGCAGAATCACCGCGGGAACCGACAAACCAATATACGAGCAGTACTTC. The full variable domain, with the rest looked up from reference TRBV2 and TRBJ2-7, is EPEVTQTPSHQVTQMGQEVILRCVPISNHLYFYWYRQILGQKVEFLVSFYNNEISEKSEIFDDQFSVERPDGSNFTLKIRSTKLEDSAMYFCASRITAGTDKPIYEQYFGPGTRLTVT.

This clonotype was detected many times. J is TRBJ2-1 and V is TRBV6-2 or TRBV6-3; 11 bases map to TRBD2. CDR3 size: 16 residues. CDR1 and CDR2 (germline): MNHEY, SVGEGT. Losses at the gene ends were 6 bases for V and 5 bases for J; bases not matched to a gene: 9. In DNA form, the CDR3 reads TGTGCCAGCAGACTTCGACTAGCGGGAAAAAACAATGAGCAGTTCTTC. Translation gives CASRLRLAGKNNEQFF.

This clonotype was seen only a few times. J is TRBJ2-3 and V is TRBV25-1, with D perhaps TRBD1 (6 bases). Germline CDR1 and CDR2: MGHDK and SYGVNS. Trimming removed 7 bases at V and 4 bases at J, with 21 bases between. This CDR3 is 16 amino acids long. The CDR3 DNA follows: TGTGCCAGCAACGCCGTAGGGGGACCCGGCCCAGATACGCAGTATTTT. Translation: CASNAVGGPGPDTQYF.

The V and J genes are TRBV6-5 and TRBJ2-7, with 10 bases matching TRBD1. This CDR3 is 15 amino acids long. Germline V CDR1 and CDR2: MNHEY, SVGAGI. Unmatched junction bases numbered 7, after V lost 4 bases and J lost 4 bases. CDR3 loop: CASSLSGQGIYEQYF. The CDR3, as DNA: TGTGCCAGCAGTTTATCGGGACAGGGGATATACGAGCAGTACTTC.